This T cell receptor (beta chain) was observed in a study of post-analysis software for immune sequencing data. Study background: Both relapsing-remitting and secondary progressive multiple sclerosis featured among the disease courses, as did progressive-relapsing multiple sclerosis.

Trimming pared 0 bases from V and 2 bases from J, leaving 14 bases between. From germline, CDR1 is SGHRS and CDR2 YFSETQ. This CDR3 comprises 16 residues. Included in the TCR beta cDNA libraries were unique molecular identifiers. TCRdb ran MiXCR on the PCR reads and lists one entry per CDR3 protein. The sample carries about 810,000 distinct CDR3 sequences, about 53% recorded once. In the case of this clonotype: No antigen is known for it.

The study's findings and limits: Significantly lower normalized Chao1 diversity was found in patients with multiple sclerosis relative to controls. Under the F measure, samples that were prepared in one batch clustered strongly together. With TRBV5-6, TRBV5-1 and TRBV20-1 included, about five TRBV segments were more frequent in patients than in controls.

The V gene is TRBV5-1, the J gene TRBJ1-1, with D maybe TRBD1 (5 bases). The receptor comes from a girl aged 10-17 years with multiple sclerosis. The sample was blood. The CDR3 is CASSLGVQGINTEAFF. DNA for the CDR3: TGCGCCAGCAGCTTGGGCGTGCAGGGTATTAACACTGAAGCTTTCTTT.